The 29 T cell receptor beta chains below all came from one sample that was sequenced in a study of T cells in Graves' hyperthyroidism and ophthalmopathy. Researchers amplified the TCR beta CDR3 regions from RNA transcripts. The HTBI set primed first-round TCR CDR3 RT-PCR. TCRdb called the multiplex PCR reads again in MiXCR, with one record for every CDR3 protein. The sample has about 360,000 distinct CDR3 sequences, approximately 13% seen once; the top ten hold roughly 8.3%. The specimen was blood. These receptors were collected from a young woman with Graves' hyperthyroidism.

This clonotype was seen ten or more times. The chain recombines TRBV6-2 or TRBV6-3 with TRBJ2-1, with D possibly being TRBD1 (5 bases). V lost 6 bases and J 0 bases, leaving 18 bases between the germline ends. Germline V lookup: CDR1 MNHEY, CDR2 SVGEGT. The CDR3 covers 17 residues. The CDR3 DNA follows: TGTGCCAGCAGCGATAGACAGAAGAGAACCTCCTACAATGAGCAGTTCTTC. Protein product: CASSDRQKRTSYNEQFF.

In the case of this clonotype: At one end the junction does not follow the germline gene, possibly because of a read error. The V and J genes are TRBV28 and TRBJ1-1, with no clear D. Germline CDR1 is MDHEN and CDR2 is SYDVKM. CDR3 length: 13 amino acids. The CDR3 loop is CASGLQLSTEAFF. As DNA, the CDR3 is TGTGCCAGCGGTTTACAGTTGAGCACTGAAGCTTTCTTT. Full variable domain (rest looked up from reference TRBV28 and TRBJ1-1): DVKVTQSSRYLVKRTGEKVFLECVQDMDHENMFWYRQDPGLGLRLIYFSYDVKMKEKGDIPEGYSVSREKKERFSLILESASTNQTSMYLCASGLQLSTEAFFGQGTRLTVV.

There are many counts of this clonotype. This rearrangement joins TRBV3-1 to TRBJ2-5, with no clear D. The CDR3 covers 11 residues. Germline CDR1 LGHDT, CDR2 YNNKEL (reference sequence). The V end was cut by 6 bases, the J end by 5 bases, with 7 bases between. This CDR3 reads CASSLRETQYF. In nucleotides, the CDR3 is TGTGCCAGCAGTTTGAGGGAGACCCAGTACTTC.

This clonotype came up many times. This chain connects TRBV27 to TRBJ1-2; 8 bases are shared with TRBD1. The CDR3 extends over 15 amino acids. Trimming cost V 4 bases and J 7 bases; bases outside gene matches: 11. Germline loops: CDR1 MNHEY, CDR2 SMNVEV (reference sequence). The CDR3 sequence: CASSSGQGLYFGYTF. The DNA of the CDR3 is TGTGCCAGCAGTTCCGGACAGGGACTTTACTTTGGCTACACCTTC.

The table lists this clonotype with many counts. This chain links TRBV4-1 with TRBJ1-1; no clear D gene. The CDR3 extends over 16 amino acids. Germline V gene lookup returns CDR1 MGHRA and CDR2 YSYEKL. The ends were cut back, 1 base at V and 5 bases at J, with 17 bases in the middle. The CDR3: CASSQGEGFAVTEAFF. Written as DNA, the CDR3 is TGCGCCAGCAGCCAAGGTGAAGGTTTCGCCGTAACTGAAGCTTTCTTT.

The sample holds many counts of this clonotype. The chain carries TRBV5-5 and TRBJ2-4; D perhaps matches TRBD2 (6 bases). With 0 bases removed from V and 9 bases from J, the gap between germline ends came to 10 bases. The CDR3 totals 13 residues. CDR1 and CDR2 from the germline V gene are SGHKS and YYEKEE (reference sequence). CDR3 residues: CASSLAGGAIQYF. In DNA form, the CDR3 reads TGTGCCAGCAGCTTGGCCGGGGGTGCCATTCAGTACTTC.

This clonotype was counted ten times or more. The rearrangement joins TRBV11-2 to TRBJ2-5, with 10 bases matching TRBD2. There are 14 residues in the CDR3. J was trimmed by 9 bases and V by 4 bases; bases with no gene match: 8. The V gene's germline CDR1 is SGHAT and CDR2 FQNNGV. The CDR3 DNA is TGTGCCAGCAGCTCCCCTAGCGGGGGAGGTGCCCAGTACTTC. It specifies CASSSPSGGGAQYF.

The chain combines TRBV2 with TRBJ1-1; possibly TRBD1 for D (6 bases). This CDR3 spans 14 amino acids. V lost 6 bases and J 1 base, leaving 12 bases between the germline ends. The germline CDR1 and CDR2 sequences are SNHLY and FYNNEI. This chain's CDR3 is CASRTDSTNTEAFF. CDR3 coding DNA: TGTGCCAGCAGAACGGACAGCACGAACACTGAAGCTTTCTTT.

This clonotype was counted between two and nine times. Given a much more abundant clone one base away, this may be a read error. This rearrangement joins TRBV7-6 to TRBJ2-1; weak D call: TRBD2 (6 bases). The CDR3 is made up of 14 amino acids. Germline CDR1 SGHVS, CDR2 FNYEAQ. CDR3 coding DNA: TGTGCCAGCCAGGAAGGGACTTCATGGGGGGAGCAGTCCTTC. Its protein is CASQEGTSWGEQSF.

The genes are TRBV18 and TRBJ1-6; D uncertain. CDR3 length equals 14 residues. In germline, CDR1 is KGHSH, CDR2 LQKENI. V was shortened by 4 bases and J by 8 bases, with 12 bases between the two germline ends. In nucleotides, the CDR3 is TGTGCCAGCTCACTGGCCGCCACGGATTCACCCCTCCACTTT. The encoded protein is CASSLAATDSPLHF. Filled out from reference TRBV18 and TRBJ1-6, the complete variable domain reads NAGVMQNPRHLVRRRGQEARLRCSPMKGHSHVYWYRQLPEEGLKFMVYLQKENIIDESGMPKERFSAEFPKEGPSILRIQQVVRGDSAAYFCASSLAATDSPLHFGNGTRLTVT.

This clonotype came up a few times. One base away lies a much larger clone, so this may be a sequencing read error. The CDR3 spells CAISDPTGANGKLFF. The CDR3, as DNA: TGTGCCATCAGTGATCCGACAGGGGCTAATGGAAAACTGTTTTTT. The chain recombines TRBV10-3 with TRBJ1-4; 8 positions agree with TRBD1. The V gene's germline CDR1 is ENHRY and CDR2 SYGVKD. The CDR3 length is 15 residues.

This clonotype turned up a few times. The rearrangement uses TRBV18 and TRBJ1-1; 9 positions agree with TRBD1. J gave up 4 bases and V 10 bases, and 10 bases lay outside the gene matches. The CDR3 is 14 residues long. Germline CDR1 reads KGHSH; CDR2 reads LQKENI. This CDR3 is CATYSGTGPTEAFF. DNA of the CDR3: TGTGCCACCTATTCGGGGACAGGGCCCACTGAAGCTTTCTTT.

The rearrangement joins TRBV28 to TRBJ1-2; 9 positions match TRBD1. The V and J ends lost 4 bases and 3 bases, in that order; junction bases with no gene match: 3. The CDR3 totals 14 residues. The germline gives CDR1 MDHEN, CDR2 SYDVKM. The CDR3 loop is CASSSGQGYYGYTF. CDR3 in DNA: TGTGCCAGCAGTTCGGGACAGGGATACTATGGCTACACCTTC.

This clonotype was seen many times. This sequence joins TRBV6-1 and TRBJ2-1; 11 bases are shared with TRBD2. Germline assignment: CDR1 MNHNS and CDR2 SASEGT. This CDR3 region has 16 residues. Trimming at V came to 3 bases and at J to 9 bases, leaving 10 bases not matched to a gene. The CDR3 DNA sequence: TGTGCCAGCAGTGACCCGGGACTAGCGGTTTCATCTGAGCAGTTCTTC. Its translation is CASSDPGLAVSSEQFF.

This clonotype was seen ten or more times. V and J are TRBV12-3 or TRBV12-4 and TRBJ2-2; D is undetermined. Trimming shortened V by 3 bases and J by 1 base, and 9 bases separated the two germline ends. CDR3 size: 15 residues. The CDR3 sequence is CASSFFAGNTGELFF. The CDR3 DNA follows: TGTGCCAGCAGTTTTTTTGCAGGGAACACCGGGGAGCTGTTTTTT.

The table lists this clonotype with many counts. The chain combines TRBV20-1 with TRBJ1-4; possibly TRBD1 for D (5 bases). This CDR3 region has 14 residues. Trimming took 6 bases from V and 4 from J, leaving 15 bases between them. Germline V gene sequence: CDR1 DFQATT, CDR2 SNEGSKA (reference sequence). The CDR3 protein is CSARRGAGNEKLFF. In nucleotides, the CDR3 is TGCAGTGCCCGAAGGGGAGCGGGTAATGAAAAACTGTTTTTT.

This clonotype was seen ten or more times. The rearrangement links TRBV5-1 to TRBJ2-7, with TRBD2 identical over 8 bases. Germline CDR1 reads SGHRS; CDR2 reads YFSETQ. The CDR3 runs to 14 residues. After removal of 4 bases from V and 2 bases from J, the junction contained 5 bases not matched to a gene. The CDR3 reads CASSQLAGAYEQYF. The CDR3 DNA sequence: TGCGCCAGCAGCCAGCTAGCGGGCGCCTACGAGCAGTACTTC.

Concerning this clonotype: Mismatch with germline at one junction end may stem from a read error. This chain uses TRBV20-1 with TRBJ2-3; D is perhaps TRBD1 (7 bases). The CDR3 consists of 16 residues. The germline V gene encodes CDR1 DFQATT and CDR2 SNEGSKA (reference sequence). This CDR3 reads CSARRRDSLLTDAQYF. The CDR3 nucleotides read TGCAGTGCTAGGAGGAGGGACAGCTTACTTACAGATGCGCAGTATTTT.

The sample holds a few counts of this clonotype. This rearrangement joins TRBV28 to TRBJ1-3; possibly TRBD1 for D (6 bases). Germline V gene sequence: CDR1 MDHEN, CDR2 SYDVKM. The CDR3 is made up of 14 amino acids. Trimming took off 6 bases at V and 1 base at J, with 10 bases between the two ends. Here the CDR3 reads CASRTQGSGNTIYF. The CDR3 bases are TGTGCCAGCAGGACACAGGGATCTGGAAACACCATATATTTT.

This clonotype was seen repeatedly, ten times or more. V is TRBV30 and J is TRBJ2-3; D unresolved. The germline CDR1 and CDR2 sequences are GTSNPN and SVGIG (reference sequence). Trimming stripped 2 bases from V and 0 bases from J, with 6 bases between. This CDR3 is 13 amino acids long. DNA of the CDR3: TGTGCCTGGAGTCCGAGCAGCACAGATACGCAGTATTTT. This codes for CAWSPSSTDTQYF.

This clonotype came up many times. V is TRBV10-2 and J is TRBJ2-6, with a weak D call TRBD1 (5 bases). CDR3 length: 16 amino acids. V was pared by 4 bases and J by 1 base, with 11 bases between. Germline V gives CDR1 WSHSY, CDR2 SAAADI. CDR3 nucleotide sequence: TGCGCCAGCAGTGGGGGCGCCTTGTCTGGGGCCAACGTCCTGACTTTC. Amino acids: CASSGGALSGANVLTF.

This clonotype was found many times. This chain links TRBV12-3 or TRBV12-4 with TRBJ2-7, with 9 positions matching TRBD1. The CDR3 runs to 17 residues. The V segment lost 6 bases and the J segment 3 bases; nucleotides outside the gene matches: 15. CDR3 sequence: CASRSGTGNRNLYEQYF. The DNA of the CDR3 is TGTGCCAGCAGAAGTGGGACAGGGAATCGTAACCTCTACGAGCAGTACTTC.

This clonotype was seen ten or more times. The V and J genes are TRBV9 and TRBJ2-7; 11 bases align to TRBD2. The CDR3 covers 15 residues. CDR1 is SGDLS, CDR2 YYNGEE, per germline. After removal of 2 bases from V and 4 bases from J, the junction contained 5 bases not matched to a gene. The DNA of the CDR3 is TGTGCCAGCAGCGTTAGCGGGGGGGATATTTACGAGCAGTACTTC. Amino acid sequence: CASSVSGGDIYEQYF.

This sequence joins TRBV6-1 and TRBJ2-7, with a tentative D call TRBD2 (5 bases). V was clipped by 2 bases and J by 5 bases, with 13 bases between them. The germline gives CDR1 MNHNS, CDR2 SASEGT. This CDR3 comprises 14 residues. The CDR3: CASSESTSWHEQYF. CDR3 coding DNA: TGTGCCAGCAGTGAAAGCACTAGTTGGCACGAGCAGTACTTC.

The chain uses TRBV19 and TRBJ1-1; D perhaps matches TRBD1 (5 bases). The CDR3 runs 14 residues. V was clipped by 4 bases and J by 4 bases, with 13 bases between them. Germline V gives CDR1 LNHDA, CDR2 SQIVND (reference sequence). The CDR3 loop reads CASSTGHGSTEAFF. The CDR3 DNA follows: TGTGCCAGTAGTACCGGACATGGGAGCACTGAAGCTTTCTTT.

This clonotype was found many times. This chain links TRBV29-1 with TRBJ1-1; a possible D gene is TRBD1 (5 bases). Germline CDR1 and CDR2: SQVTM and ANQGSEA. This CDR3 spans 13 amino acids. Trimming left V 8 bases short and J 6 bases short, with 19 bases between. In nucleotides, the CDR3 is TGCAGCTCGACAGCTTCAGGAAAGGCTGAAGCTTTCTTT. It encodes CSSTASGKAEAFF.

Ten or more counts support this clonotype. The chain carries TRBV3-1 and TRBJ1-2; 7 bases fit TRBD1. CDR1 LGHDT and CDR2 YNNKEL come from the germline V gene (reference sequence). V lost 3 bases, J lost 4 bases, and 2 bases stayed unmatched. The CDR3 extends over 13 amino acids. CDR3 in amino acids: CASSHGTAYGYTF. Written as DNA, the CDR3 is TGTGCCAGCAGCCATGGGACAGCCTATGGCTACACCTTC.

V usage is TRBV18 and J usage is TRBJ1-1; 7 bases fit TRBD1. Unmatched junction bases numbered 11, after V lost 5 bases and J lost 2 bases. This CDR3 spans 16 amino acids. CDR1 is KGHSH, CDR2 LQKENI, per germline. The CDR3 DNA follows: TGTGCCAGCTCAGGTTCCCGGACAGGAGCCAACACTGAAGCTTTCTTT. The encoded protein is CASSGSRTGANTEAFF.

At least ten counts were recorded for this clonotype. The rearrangement joins TRBV11-2 to TRBJ2-7; D gene ambiguous. The germline CDR1 and CDR2 sequences are SGHAT and FQNNGV. Trimming shortened V by 5 bases and J by 0 bases, and 14 bases separated the two germline ends. The CDR3 is 15 amino acids. The CDR3 sequence: CASSPWVANSYEQYF. CDR3 bases: TGTGCCAGCAGCCCCTGGGTGGCAAACTCCTACGAGCAGTACTTC. Based on the CDR3 plus reference TRBV11-2 and TRBJ2-7, the full variable domain is EAGVAQSPRYKIIEKRQSVAFWCNPISGHATLYWYQQILGQGPKLLIQFQNNGVVDDSQLPKDRFSAERLKGVDSTLKIQPAKLEDSAVYLCASSPWVANSYEQYFGPGTRLTVT.